The 20 T cell receptor beta chains presented below share a single source sample, sequenced in a study of blood T cell repertoires in COVID-19. Here immunoSEQ multiplex PCR was the method, and the copy in TCRdb shows in-frame clones only, minus some. Of over 250,000 clones listed, roughly 85% are singletons. The sample consisted of peripheral blood. The receptors were gathered from a woman between 45 and 60 years old who had recovered from COVID-19.

This chain connects TRBV28 to TRBJ1-2, with D uncertain. V was trimmed by 1 base and J by 4 bases, leaving 4 bases between them. Germline assignment: CDR1 MDHEN and CDR2 SYDVKM. This CDR3 has 12 residues. DNA for the CDR3: TGTGCCAGCAGTTTATCCAGCTATGGCTACACCTTC. This encodes CASSLSSYGYTF.

This chain joins TRBV6-5 and TRBJ1-1, with D perhaps TRBD1 (6 bases). The CDR3 is 12 residues long. Trimming removed 6 bases at V and 8 bases at J, with 13 bases between. Looked up from germline, CDR1 is MNHEY and CDR2 is SVGAGI. CDR3 coding DNA: TGTGCCAGCAGCAATGGGGGGGGCGAAGCTTTCTTT. Encoded protein: CASSNGGGEAFF.

The J gene is TRBJ2-1, the V gene TRBV5-1; maybe TRBD2 (6 bases). The CDR3 consists of 15 residues. Germline CDR1 is SGHRS and CDR2 is YFSETQ. Trimming removed 5 bases at V and 0 bases at J, with 12 bases between. The CDR3 here is CASRQDGSSYNEQFF. As DNA, the CDR3 is TGCGCCAGCAGGCAAGACGGGAGCTCCTACAATGAGCAGTTCTTC. Full variable domain (missing parts from reference TRBV5-1 and TRBJ2-1): KAGVTQTPRYLIKTRGQQVTLSCSPISGHRSVSWYQQTPGQGLQFLFEYFSETQRNKGNFPGRFSGRQFSNSRSEMNVSTLELGDSALYLCASRQDGSSYNEQFFGPGTRLTVL.

This clone was seen only once. V and J are TRBV7-9 and TRBJ1-2, with no clear D. The V and J ends lost 5 bases and 5 bases respectively, with 15 bases between them. Per the germline V gene, CDR1 is SEHNR and CDR2 is FQNEAQ (reference sequence). This CDR3 has 14 amino acids. The chain's CDR3 is CASSLSGPAYGYTF. CDR3 in DNA: TGTGCCAGCAGCCTTAGCGGGCCAGCTTATGGCTACACCTTC.

V and J are TRBV19 and TRBJ2-7, with D maybe TRBD1 (6 bases). V was trimmed by 3 bases and J by 2 bases, leaving 11 bases between them. Germline CDR1 is LNHDA and CDR2 is SQIVND (reference sequence). CDR3 length: 14 amino acids. CDR3 bases: TGTGCCAGTAGTATTTCGCAGGGGACCTACGAGCAGTACTTC. Encoded protein: CASSISQGTYEQYF. The full variable domain, completed using reference TRBV19 and TRBJ2-7, is DGGITQSPKYLFRKEGQNVTLSCEQNLNHDAMYWYRQDPGQGLRLIYYSQIVNDFQKGDIAEGYSVSREKKESFPLTVTSAQKNPTAFYLCASSISQGTYEQYFGPGTRLTVT.

This chain uses TRBV6-1 with TRBJ1-6, with unresolved D. The germline CDR1 and CDR2 sequences are MNHNS and SASEGT. The CDR3 sequence is 15 residues long. Trimming shortened V by 5 bases and J by 0 bases, and 8 bases separated the two germline ends. This CDR3 reads CASSPVSSYNSPLHF. The CDR3 coding sequence is TGTGCCAGCAGTCCGGTGAGCTCCTATAATTCACCCCTCCACTTT.

The CDR3 here is CASRRTGLGTGELFF. In DNA, the CDR3 is TGTGCCAGCAGGCGTACAGGGCTTGGCACCGGGGAGCTGTTTTTT. The V and J genes are TRBV6-5 and TRBJ2-2; D is possibly TRBD1 (6 bases). The CDR3 has 15 residues. The germline V and J ends were trimmed by 6 bases and 4 bases, with 15 bases remaining between them. In germline, CDR1 is MNHEY, CDR2 SVGAGI.

The rearrangement joins TRBV29-1 to TRBJ2-7, with 8 bases identical to TRBD2. Germline loops: CDR1 SQVTM, CDR2 ANQGSEA. Trimming at V came to 3 bases and at J to 5 bases, leaving 9 bases not matched to a gene. The CDR3 runs 14 residues. The CDR3 nucleotides are TGCAGCGTTGAGGGGTTAGCGGGAATAAACGAGCAGTACTTC. The encoded protein is CSVEGLAGINEQYF.

This clone was detected ten times or more. Here the CDR3 reads CASSHEPGGELFF. In nucleotides, the CDR3 is TGTGCCAGCAGCCACGAACCCGGCGGGGAGCTGTTTTTT. V is TRBV11-2 and J is TRBJ2-2, with unresolved D. CDR3 length: 13 amino acids. The V gene lost 5 bases and the J gene lost 7 bases, with 11 bases spanning the gap. CDR1 is SGHAT, CDR2 FQNNGV, per germline.

The chain couples TRBV4-3 to TRBJ2-2, with D tentatively TRBD1 (6 bases). The length of the CDR3 is 15 residues. V lost 1 base, J lost 3 bases, and 9 bases lay in between. Germline values: CDR1 LGHNA, CDR2 YSLEER. CDR3 nucleotide sequence: TGCGCCAGCAGCCAAGGACAGGCACACACCGGGGAGCTGTTTTTT. This codes for CASSQGQAHTGELFF.

The V gene is TRBV28, the J gene TRBJ1-2; 7 nucleotides agree with TRBD1. The CDR3 is 14 amino acids. V was clipped by 5 bases and J by 8 bases; unmatched bases: 11. Germline values: CDR1 MDHEN, CDR2 SYDVKM. The CDR3 region is CASSPYGQAGGYTF. The DNA of the CDR3 is TGTGCCAGCAGTCCGTACGGACAGGCGGGAGGCTACACCTTC.

This chain connects TRBV7-9 to TRBJ1-5, with D perhaps matching TRBD1 (5 bases). Germline-derived CDR1 and CDR2 are SEHNR and FQNEAQ (reference sequence). The CDR3 consists of 17 residues. Trimming cost V 4 bases and J 0 bases, with 16 bases left between them. The CDR3 DNA is TGTGCCAGCAGCTCCCAAGGGGCCGAATATAGCAATCAGCCCCAGCATTTT. Its translation is CASSSQGAEYSNQPQHF.

This clone is medium-sized (0.01 to 0.1%). The chain has TRBV18 and TRBJ2-7, with TRBD1 matching 8 bases. Germline loops: CDR1 KGHSH, CDR2 LQKENI. Trimming removed 6 bases from V and 5 bases from J; junction bases left unmatched: 9. This CDR3 has 14 residues. DNA for the CDR3: TGTGCCAGCTCGAAGCTTCAGGGGGCCGACGAGCAGTACTTC. This sequence encodes CASSKLQGADEQYF. The full variable domain, completed using reference TRBV18 and TRBJ2-7, is NAGVMQNPRHLVRRRGQEARLRCSPMKGHSHVYWYRQLPEEGLKFMVYLQKENIIDESGMPKERFSAEFPKEGPSILRIQQVVRGDSAAYFCASSKLQGADEQYFGPGTRLTVT.

This clone has more than one count but fewer than ten. The genes are TRBV12-3 or TRBV12-4 and TRBJ2-7, with a weak D call TRBD2 (6 bases). V gave up 7 bases and J gave up 0 bases, with 10 bases separating them. The CDR3 contains 13 residues. The CDR3 nucleotides are TGTGCCAGCATGGACTACGCCTCCTACGAGCAGTACTTC. It codes for CASMDYASYEQYF.

The genes are TRBV24-1 and TRBJ2-1, with TRBD2 identical over 12 bases. The CDR3 contains 17 residues. Per germline, CDR1 KGHDR and CDR2 SFDVKD. V dropped 1 base and J dropped 8; count of bases not matched to a gene: 8. The CDR3 loop is CATSDFPGLAGNDEQFF. The DNA of the CDR3 is TGTGCCACCAGTGATTTCCCTGGACTAGCGGGGAACGATGAGCAGTTCTTC.

This chain connects TRBV28 to TRBJ2-2; D possibly corresponds to TRBD2 (6 bases). The CDR3 has 16 amino acids. Trimming shortened V by 6 bases and J by 5 bases, and 19 bases separated the two germline ends. Germline-derived CDR1 and CDR2 are MDHEN and SYDVKM. The CDR3, as DNA: TGTGCCAGCAGCCCCTCTAGGTTGGGGGGAACCGGGGAGCTGTTTTTT. Protein: CASSPSRLGGTGELFF.

CDR3 loop: CASSPVFVGQGNIQYF. The CDR3 DNA sequence: TGTGCCAGCTCACCTGTCTTTGTAGGACAGGGCAACATTCAGTACTTC. The chain couples TRBV18 to TRBJ2-4, with 8 bases that match TRBD1. The CDR3 totals 16 residues. CDR1 and CDR2 (germline): KGHSH, LQKENI. V was clipped by 3 bases and J by 7 bases; unmatched bases: 11. The entire variable domain, with the rest obtained from reference TRBV18 and TRBJ2-4, is as follows: NAGVMQNPRHLVRRRGQEARLRCSPMKGHSHVYWYRQLPEEGLKFMVYLQKENIIDESGMPKERFSAEFPKEGPSILRIQQVVRGDSAAYFCASSPVFVGQGNIQYFGAGTRLSVL.

The CDR3 protein is CASSHGGDTEAFF. The CDR3 bases are TGCGCCAGCAGCCATGGGGGGGACACTGAAGCTTTCTTT. V is TRBV4-3 and J is TRBJ1-1; a weak D match, TRBD1 (5 bases). This CDR3 is built from 13 residues. Between the trimmed V and J ends, which lost 3 bases and 3 bases, there was a span of 8 bases. The germline gives CDR1 LGHNA, CDR2 YSLEER.

The rearrangement joins TRBV5-4 to TRBJ2-3; D is uncertain. The germline V gene has CDR1 SGHNT and CDR2 YYREEE (reference sequence). The CDR3 length is 16 residues. V lost 4 bases and J 1 base, leaving 16 bases between the germline ends. The CDR3 reads CASSQWRSVGTDTQYF. The CDR3 coding sequence is TGTGCCAGCAGCCAATGGCGGTCGGTAGGCACAGATACGCAGTATTTT.

The gene calls are TRBV2 and TRBJ2-1; 10 bases align to TRBD2. This CDR3 spans 15 amino acids. Germline V gene data show CDR1 as SNHLY and CDR2 as FYNNEI. Germline trimming cut 6 bases from V and 1 base from J; bases unmatched to any gene: 3. This CDR3 is CASRDSGGSYNEQFF. The CDR3 coding sequence is TGTGCCAGCAGAGATAGCGGGGGGTCCTACAATGAGCAGTTCTTC.